This TCR beta chain was observed in a study of blood T cell repertoires in COVID-19 (dated by TCRdb to the early 2020s). Study-wide context: Collaborator samples came from the United States, Italy and Spain and covered acute and convalescent phases of COVID-19. Subjects who had been exposed to COVID-19, were actively infected with it, or had recovered from it provided the deeply sampled blood TCRbeta repertoires that made up the dataset. A freely available public database, intended as a resource for researchers studying the immune response to SARS-CoV-2, is where the repertoires were released. Nearly every sample came with metadata listing a de-identified subject ID, COVID-19 status, age in years and sex. Where HLA class I and class II types were available, the types were taken from metadata supplied by the sample provider, not from assay-based typing. The prospective study material was composed of cDNA or gDNA derived from T cells, B-cell-depleted T cells, or PBMCs. The samples were drawn from two sources: the first 160 participants of the ongoing ImmuneRACE study, and over 950 subjects contributed by 6 global collaborators. Points the paper makes about the study in general: Clinical and demographic metadata were provided uncurated, with the amount varying by source and participant.

TCRbeta CDR3 regions were amplified from genomic DNA using the immunoSEQ Assay, a bias-controlled multiplex PCR. The authors' analysis ran thus. The number of nucleated cells in each sample was estimated by amplification of reference gene primers within the assay. To quantify the absolute abundance of each unique TCRbeta CDR3 rearrangement, sequence reads were collapsed and filtered. For each sample, productive Simpson clonality was calculated as the square root of Simpson's diversity index across productive rearrangements. Drawn from immuneACCESS, this table holds only the in-frame rearrangements with V and J called that TCRdb kept. Clones are partly lost; checked studies trace under half to an unresolved V gene and leave the rest unexplained. Clone size and the V and J calls come from that table; the DNA yielded D and trimming. Counted in this sample were about 300,000 clones; around 84% of them appeared once. About 4.1% of the sample is in the top ten clones.

CDR1 MDHEN and CDR2 SYDVKM are derived from the germline V gene. V loses 9 bases, J loses 3 bases, and the germline ends lie 9 bases apart. Including cysteine and phenylalanine, the CDR3 has 12 amino acids. The kept DNA is CDR3 alone, 36 bases in frame from the first base. This clone has a handful of counts. It has no known antigen specificity. Per-base quality was not reported, and no clone a single base away is much larger than it. Participants in the prospective study were enrolled through a virtual design, were aged roughly 18 to 100 years, and lived in approximately 24 United States geographic areas. In the prospective study, participants were assigned to cohorts based on the clinical history participants reported in a screening survey and a study questionnaire. For ImmuneRACE Cohort 3, a participant was defined as recovered based on two consecutive negative NP/OP PCR tests, clearance by a healthcare professional, or resolution of symptoms. In the prospective study, mobile phlebotomists collected whole blood, serum and a nasopharyngeal or oropharyngeal swab from each participant. Participants in the prospective study had the option to provide additional blood draws and questionnaires over an approximately 2-month period. Blood samples from the prospective study were shipped frozen or at room temperature prior to DNA extraction.

The clonotype originates from a man aged 30 to 39 who had recovered from COVID-19. Input material: PBMCs or T cells enriched from blood (not recorded which). This sequence uses TRBV28 and TRBJ1-5, with the D gene call left open. CDR3 region: CASYSHNQPQHF. The DNA sequence is TGTGCCAGTTACAGTCACAATCAGCCCCAGCATTTT.